This TCR beta chain is drawn from a study of molecular identifiers for immune sequencing clone quantification. CDR3 size: 13 residues. Germline CDR1 and CDR2: MNHEY and SMNVEV (reference sequence). This clonotype was recorded many times. One end of the junction does not line up with germline, which may come from a read error. Sorting selected naive CD8 T cells with a CD8+CD4-CCR7+CD45RA+ phenotype. Using its own MiXCR run on the PCR reads, TCRdb lists one record per CDR3 protein. The table includes about 640,000 distinct CDR3 sequences, approximately 20% detected once. V is TRBV27 and J is TRBJ1-1; 8 bases map to TRBD1. This receptor was obtained from a human donor in good health. Some libraries in this study had Jurkat cell RNA spiked in. The specimen sequenced was naive CD8+ T cells from blood, with Jurkat cell RNA spiked in. Subset denoted: FACS-sorted CD8+CD4-CCR7+CD45RA+ naive T cells. The CDR3 loop reads CASSLDRGTEAFF. CDR3 nucleotides: TGCGCCAGCAGCTTAGACAGGGGCACTGAAGCTTTCTTT.